This T cell receptor beta chain originates from a study of OX40 agonist ivuxolimab in advanced cancers. On the study more broadly: Eligibility admitted prior anti-PD-1, anti-PD-L1 or anti-CTLA-4 therapy; about 40% had some.

The repertoire was sequenced with immunoSEQ multiplex PCR; TCRdb's copy has only in-frame clones and lacks some. The sample has more than 20,000 clones; 70% to 85% are singletons. Turning to this clone: The antigen is not known.

Study results and caveats: Which antigen the expanded peripheral T cells recognized is unknown.

Blood draws occurred at baseline, cycle 4 day 1, and cycle 7 day 1. The V and J ends lost 1 base and 1 base respectively, with 2 bases between them. The CDR3 totals 12 residues. CDR1 and CDR2 from the germline V gene are SEHNR and FQNEAQ (reference sequence). The sequences come from CD4+ or CD8+ T cells sorted from blood, collected in a trial of the OX40 agonist ivuxolimab. The TCR was taken from an adult with an advanced solid tumor such as melanoma, head and neck, liver or kidney cancer. The rearrangement links TRBV7-9 to TRBJ2-7, with D unresolved. The CDR3: CASSLESYEQYF. DNA for the CDR3: TGTGCCAGCAGCTTAGAGTCCTACGAGCAGTACTTC.